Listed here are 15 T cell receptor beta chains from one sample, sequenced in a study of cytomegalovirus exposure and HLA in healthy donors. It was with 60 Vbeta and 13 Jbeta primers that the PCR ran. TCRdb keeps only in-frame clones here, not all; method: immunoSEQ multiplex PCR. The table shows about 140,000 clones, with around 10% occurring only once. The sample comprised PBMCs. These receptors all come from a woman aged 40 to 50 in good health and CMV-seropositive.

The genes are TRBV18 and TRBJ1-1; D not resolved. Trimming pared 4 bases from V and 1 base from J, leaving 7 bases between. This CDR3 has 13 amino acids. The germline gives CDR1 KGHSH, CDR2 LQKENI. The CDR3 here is CASSQLSNTEAFF. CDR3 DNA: TGTGCCAGCTCACAACTATCGAACACTGAAGCTTTCTTT.

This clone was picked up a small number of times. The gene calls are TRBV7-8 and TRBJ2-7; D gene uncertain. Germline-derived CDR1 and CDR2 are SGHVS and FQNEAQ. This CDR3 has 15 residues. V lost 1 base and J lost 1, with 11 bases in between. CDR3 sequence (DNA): TGTGCCAGCAGCTTAGGATTTGGCAGATCCTACGAGCAGTACTTC. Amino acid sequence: CASSLGFGRSYEQYF.

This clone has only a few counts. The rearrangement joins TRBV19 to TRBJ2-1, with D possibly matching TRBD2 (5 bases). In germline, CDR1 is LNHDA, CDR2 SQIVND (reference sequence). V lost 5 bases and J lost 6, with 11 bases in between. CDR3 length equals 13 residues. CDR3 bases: TGTGCCAGTAGTCTCGGACTGAGCAATGAGCAGTTCTTC. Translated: CASSLGLSNEQFF.

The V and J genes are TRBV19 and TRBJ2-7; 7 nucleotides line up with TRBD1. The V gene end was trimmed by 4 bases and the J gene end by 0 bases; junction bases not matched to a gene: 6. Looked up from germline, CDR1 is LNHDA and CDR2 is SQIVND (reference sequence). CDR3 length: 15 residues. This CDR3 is CASSTSGTVSYEQYF. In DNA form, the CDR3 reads TGTGCCAGTAGTACCTCTGGGACAGTCTCCTACGAGCAGTACTTC.

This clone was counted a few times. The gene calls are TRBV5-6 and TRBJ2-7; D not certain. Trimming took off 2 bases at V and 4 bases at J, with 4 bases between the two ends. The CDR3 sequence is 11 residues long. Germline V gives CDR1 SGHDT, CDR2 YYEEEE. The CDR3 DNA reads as TGTGCCAGCAGCTTCAGATACGAGCAGTACTTC. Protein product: CASSFRYEQYF.

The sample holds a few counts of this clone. The CDR3 spells CASSPRVLNTEAFF. As DNA, the CDR3 is TGTGCCAGCAGCCCCCGGGTCCTCAACACTGAAGCTTTCTTT. The V gene is TRBV9, the J gene TRBJ1-1, with no clear D. V dropped 4 bases and J dropped 2 bases, with 12 bases sitting between them. The CDR3 has 14 amino acids. The germline V gene encodes CDR1 SGDLS and CDR2 YYNGEE.

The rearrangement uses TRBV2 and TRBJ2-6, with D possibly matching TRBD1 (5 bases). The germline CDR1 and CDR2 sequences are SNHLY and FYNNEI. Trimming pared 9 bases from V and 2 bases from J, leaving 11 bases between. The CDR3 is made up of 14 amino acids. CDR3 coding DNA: TGTGCCAGAGAACAGGCTGCTGGGGCCAACGTCCTGACTTTC. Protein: CAREQAAGANVLTF.

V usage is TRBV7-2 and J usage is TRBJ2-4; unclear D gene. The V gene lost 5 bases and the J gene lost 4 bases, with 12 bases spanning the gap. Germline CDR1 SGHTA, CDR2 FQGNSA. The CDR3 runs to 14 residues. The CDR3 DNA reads TGTGCCAGCAGCCCGTATGGCAGAAAAAACATTCAGTACTTC. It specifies CASSPYGRKNIQYF.

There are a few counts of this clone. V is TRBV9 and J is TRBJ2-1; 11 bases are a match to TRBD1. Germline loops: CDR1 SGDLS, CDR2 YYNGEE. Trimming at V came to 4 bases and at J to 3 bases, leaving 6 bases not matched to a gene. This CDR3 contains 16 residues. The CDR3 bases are TGTGCCAGCAGCCCCGGGGGGACAGGGGGCTACAATGAGCAGTTCTTC. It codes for CASSPGGTGGYNEQFF.

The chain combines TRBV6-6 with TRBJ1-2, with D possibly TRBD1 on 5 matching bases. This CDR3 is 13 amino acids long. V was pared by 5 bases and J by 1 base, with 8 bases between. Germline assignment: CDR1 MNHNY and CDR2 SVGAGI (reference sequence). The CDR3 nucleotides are TGTGCCAGCAGTCGACAGAGTAACTATGGCTACACCTTC. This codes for CASSRQSNYGYTF.

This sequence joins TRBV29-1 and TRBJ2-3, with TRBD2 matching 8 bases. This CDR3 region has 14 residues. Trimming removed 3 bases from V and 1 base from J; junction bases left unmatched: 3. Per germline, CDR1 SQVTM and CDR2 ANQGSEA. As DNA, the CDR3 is TGCAGCGTTGAGGCAGCGGGGGGCACAGATACGCAGTATTTT. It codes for CSVEAAGGTDTQYF.

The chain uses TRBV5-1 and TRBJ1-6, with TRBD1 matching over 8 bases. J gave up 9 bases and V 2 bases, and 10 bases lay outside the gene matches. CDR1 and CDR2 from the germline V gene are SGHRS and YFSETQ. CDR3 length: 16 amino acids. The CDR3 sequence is CASSFSGGEITSPLHF. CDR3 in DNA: TGCGCCAGCAGCTTCTCAGGGGGCGAAATTACTTCACCCCTCCACTTT.

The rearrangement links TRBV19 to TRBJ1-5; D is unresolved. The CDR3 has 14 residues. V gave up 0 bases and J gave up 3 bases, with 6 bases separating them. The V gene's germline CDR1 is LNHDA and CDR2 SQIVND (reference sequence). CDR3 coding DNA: TGTGCCAGTAGTATAGACAGGATCAATCAGCCCCAGCATTTT. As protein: CASSIDRINQPQHF.

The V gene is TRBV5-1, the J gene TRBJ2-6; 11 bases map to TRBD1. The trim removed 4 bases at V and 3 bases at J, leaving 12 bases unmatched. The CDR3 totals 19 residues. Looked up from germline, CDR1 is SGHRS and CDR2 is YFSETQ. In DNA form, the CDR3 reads TGCGCCAGCAGCGTTTCCCGGGACAGGGGGACCGGTGGGGCCAACGTCCTGACTTTC. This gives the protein CASSVSRDRGTGGANVLTF. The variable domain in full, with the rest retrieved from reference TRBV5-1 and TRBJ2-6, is KAGVTQTPRYLIKTRGQQVTLSCSPISGHRSVSWYQQTPGQGLQFLFEYFSETQRNKGNFPGRFSGRQFSNSRSEMNVSTLELGDSALYLCASSVSRDRGTGGANVLTFGAGSRLTVL.

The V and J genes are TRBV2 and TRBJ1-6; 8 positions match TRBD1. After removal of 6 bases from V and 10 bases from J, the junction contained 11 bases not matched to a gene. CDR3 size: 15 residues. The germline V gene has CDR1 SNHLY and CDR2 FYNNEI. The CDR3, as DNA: TGTGCCAGCAGCGAGGACAGGGCAGGGCGGTCACCCCTCCACTTT. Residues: CASSEDRAGRSPLHF.